These 26 T cell receptor beta chains share one sample of origin, sequenced in a study of T cell responses to AZD1222 COVID-19 vaccine. Produced via immunoSEQ multiplex PCR; TCRdb's table is partial and in-frame only. Of 100,000 to 140,000 clones in the sample, 87% were seen once. The specimen was peripheral blood, collected on day 0 of AZD1222 vaccination. The receptor set was obtained from an adult in good health.

CDR3 bases: TGTGCCAGCTCAACGGGCAGGTCTGATCAGCCCCAGCATTTT. Translated: CASSTGRSDQPQHF. The chain links TRBV18 to TRBJ1-5; no reliable D call. The V end lost 5 bases, the J end lost 5 bases, and 13 bases lay between the germline ends. CDR1 is KGHSH and CDR2 is LQKENI in the germline V gene. The CDR3 has 14 amino acids.

This chain uses TRBV11-2 with TRBJ2-1; the match to TRBD2 covers 12 bases. Germline CDR1 SGHAT, CDR2 FQNNGV. The CDR3 covers 17 residues. V shed 3 bases and J 7 bases; nucleotides not matched to a gene: 10. The chain's CDR3 is CASSFSSGRASRNEQFF. The CDR3 coding sequence is TGTGCCAGCAGCTTTTCTAGCGGGAGGGCCTCTCGTAATGAGCAGTTCTTC.

This clone came up once. V usage is TRBV3-1 (or the pseudogene TRBV3-2) and J usage is TRBJ2-1; D might be TRBD1 or TRBD2, each matching 5 bases. The germline V gene encodes CDR1 LGHDT and CDR2 YNNKEL (reference sequence). The CDR3 is 16 amino acids. V was shortened by 1 base and J by 2 bases, with 12 bases between the two germline ends. The CDR3 DNA reads as TGTGCCAGCAGCCAAGCTGGGGGTATCACCTACAATGAGCAGTTCTTC. Translated, it gives CASSQAGGITYNEQFF.

The V and J genes are TRBV10-3 and TRBJ1-6; D remains unclear. Germline assignment: CDR1 ENHRY and CDR2 SYGVKD. The CDR3 contains 15 residues. Between the trimmed V and J ends, which lost 3 bases and 0 bases, there was a span of 6 bases. The CDR3 loop is CAISDGFSYNSPLHF. DNA of the CDR3: TGTGCCATCAGTGACGGATTCTCCTATAATTCACCCCTCCACTTT.

The chain carries TRBV14 and TRBJ1-1; tentatively, D is TRBD1 (6 bases). There are 13 residues in the CDR3. With 5 bases removed from V and 1 base from J, the gap between germline ends came to 8 bases. CDR1 and CDR2 from the germline V gene are SGHDN and FVKESK. The CDR3 is CASSGGGNTEAFF. In DNA, the CDR3 is TGTGCCAGCAGCGGAGGGGGGAACACTGAAGCTTTCTTT. Together with reference TRBV14 and TRBJ1-1, the CDR3 gives the full variable domain: EAGVTQFPSHSVIEKGQTVTLRCDPISGHDNLYWYRRVMGKEIKFLLHFVKESKQDESGMPNNRFLAERTGGTYSTLKVQPAELEDSGVYFCASSGGGNTEAFFGQGTRLTVV.

DNA of the CDR3: TGTGCCAGCAGCTTTGGACTAGCTCCGGAGACCCAGTACTTC. This gives the protein CASSFGLAPETQYF. The chain employs TRBV11-2 and TRBJ2-5; 8 nucleotides match TRBD2. This CDR3 is 14 amino acids long. The J segment lost 5 bases and the V segment lost 3 bases, leaving 5 bases of the junction unmatched. The germline V gene encodes CDR1 SGHAT and CDR2 FQNNGV.

Written as DNA, the CDR3 is TGCAGCGTTGATTTCGGGCAGGGGGGGGAAAAACTGTTTTTT. Translation gives CSVDFGQGGEKLFF. The J gene is TRBJ1-4, the V gene TRBV29-1; TRBD1 agrees at 7 bases. Germline lookup yields CDR1 SQVTM and CDR2 ANQGSEA. The CDR3 totals 14 residues. With V trimmed by 3 bases and J by 8 bases, 9 bases remained unmatched. Full variable domain (outside the CDR3, taken from reference TRBV29-1 and TRBJ1-4): SAVISQKPSRDICQRGTSLTIQCQVDSQVTMMFWYRQQPGQSLTLIATANQGSEATYESGFVIDKFPISRPNLTFSTLTVSNMSPEDSSIYLCSVDFGQGGEKLFFGSGTQLSVL.

This clone occurred a few times. Here the CDR3 DNA reads TGTGCCAGCAGTTACTCGTGGGACAGGAGTGCTGAAGCTTTCTTT. Amino acids: CASSYSWDRSAEAFF. The V gene is TRBV6-2 or TRBV6-3, the J gene TRBJ1-1; 8 bases are a match to TRBD1. Trimming took 0 bases from V and 6 from J; bases not matched to a gene: 6. The CDR3 spans 15 residues. Germline V gene sequence: CDR1 MNHEY, CDR2 SVGEGT.

The V call is TRBV4-1, the J call TRBJ1-5; unclear D gene. The CDR3 is made up of 11 amino acids. Germline-derived CDR1 and CDR2 are MGHRA and YSYEKL. V was shortened by 8 bases and J by 4 bases, with 6 bases between the two germline ends. Here the CDR3 DNA reads TGCGCCAGCGGAACTAATCAGCCCCAGCATTTT. It translates to CASGTNQPQHF.

The chain is built from TRBV27 and TRBJ2-7; no clear D gene. CDR3 size: 19 residues. Germline assignment: CDR1 MNHEY and CDR2 SMNVEV (reference sequence). Trimming removed 7 bases from V and 0 bases from J, with 28 bases in between. CDR3 nucleotide sequence: TGTGCCAGCACCCCCATGATGGCGTTACCTTTTAGGAGCTCCTACGAGCAGTACTTC. Its protein product is CASTPMMALPFRSSYEQYF.

The gene calls are TRBV27 and TRBJ2-1; D possibly corresponds to TRBD2 (5 bases). CDR3 size: 17 residues. V lost 2 bases to trimming and J lost 8 bases, with 22 bases between them. The germline V gene has CDR1 MNHEY and CDR2 SMNVEV (reference sequence). Here the CDR3 reads CASSLMFEGLSGDEQFF. The CDR3 region has the DNA TGTGCCAGCAGTTTAATGTTCGAGGGCCTTTCCGGGGATGAGCAGTTCTTC.

CDR3 residues: CASSAAPAANEQFF. CDR3 in DNA: TGCGCCAGCAGTGCGGCCCCAGCTGCCAATGAGCAGTTCTTC. This rearrangement joins TRBV5-1 to TRBJ2-1; D not certain. Germline assignment: CDR1 SGHRS and CDR2 YFSETQ. This CDR3 comprises 14 residues. V was shortened by 5 bases and J by 6 bases, with 15 bases between the two germline ends.

J is TRBJ1-2 and V is TRBV6-1, with unresolved D. V lost 2 bases and J lost 2, with 12 bases in between. This CDR3 spans 15 amino acids. Germline assignment: CDR1 MNHNS and CDR2 SASEGT. CDR3 coding DNA: TGTGCCAGCAGTGAATGGGAGCGCAGAAACTATGGCTACACCTTC. It yields the protein CASSEWERRNYGYTF.

The genes are TRBV25-1 and TRBJ2-2, with D possibly TRBD1 on 5 matching bases. In germline, CDR1 is MGHDK, CDR2 SYGVNS. The V end was cut by 4 bases, the J end by 2 bases, with 11 bases between. The CDR3 length is 15 residues. Here the CDR3 DNA reads TGTGCCAGCAGTGCCAGGGTCTTTAACACCGGGGAGCTGTTTTTT. Protein: CASSARVFNTGELFF.

The chain is built from TRBV12-3 or TRBV12-4 and TRBJ1-3; D call uncertain. The CDR3 extends over 13 amino acids. V was pared by 7 bases and J by 2 bases, with 9 bases between. The DNA of the CDR3 is TGTGCCAGCACCCTGACGCCTGGAAACACCATATATTTT. It yields the protein CASTLTPGNTIYF.

V gene TRBV6-5 combines with J gene TRBJ2-1; 9 bases line up with TRBD2. The germline V gene has CDR1 MNHEY and CDR2 SVGAGI. There are 15 residues in the CDR3. V dropped 6 bases and J dropped 4; count of bases not matched to a gene: 7. CDR3 sequence reads: CASRRLADSYNEQFF. CDR3 sequence (DNA): TGTGCCAGCAGAAGACTAGCGGACAGTTACAATGAGCAGTTCTTC.

This chain connects TRBV18 to TRBJ2-3; 8 bases map to TRBD1. There are 14 residues in the CDR3. The V segment lost 8 bases and the J segment 0 bases; nucleotides outside the gene matches: 4. Germline CDR1 reads KGHSH; CDR2 reads LQKENI. The CDR3 region is CASVGQGSTDTQYF. The CDR3 DNA sequence: TGTGCCAGCGTAGGACAGGGCAGCACAGATACGCAGTATTTT.

This chain joins TRBV30 and TRBJ1-1; D is undetermined. The CDR3 has 13 amino acids. Trimming shortened V by 3 bases and J by 0 bases, and 8 bases separated the two germline ends. The germline CDR1 and CDR2 sequences are GTSNPN and SVGIG (reference sequence). The CDR3 nucleotides read TGTGCCTGGAGAGAAAGGGTGAACACTGAAGCTTTCTTT. Amino acid sequence: CAWRERVNTEAFF.

This clone was picked up a small number of times. This chain links TRBV24-1 with TRBJ2-3, with 15 bases aligning to TRBD2. CDR1 is KGHDR and CDR2 is SFDVKD in the germline V gene. V was clipped by 9 bases and J by 3 bases; unmatched bases: 3. This CDR3 comprises 15 residues. This CDR3 reads CATGGTSGRTDTQYF. In nucleotides, the CDR3 is TGTGCCACCGGAGGGACTAGCGGGAGGACAGATACGCAGTATTTT.

This clone was seen a single time. This chain uses TRBV30 with TRBJ1-1; D is possibly TRBD1 (5 bases). This CDR3 has 11 amino acids. Between the trimmed V and J ends, which lost 5 bases and 1 base, there was a span of 5 bases. Germline V gene sequence: CDR1 GTSNPN, CDR2 SVGIG (reference sequence). CDR3 sequence (DNA): TGTGCCTGGGGACAGAACACTGAAGCTTTCTTT. This translates into CAWGQNTEAFF.

V usage is TRBV11-1 and J usage is TRBJ2-7; D ambiguous. The CDR3 is 14 amino acids. Trimming removed 1 base at V and 3 bases at J, with 10 bases between. Per the germline V gene, CDR1 is SGHAT and CDR2 is FQDESV (reference sequence). The CDR3: CASSLVSGNYEQYF. CDR3 DNA: TGTGCCAGCAGCTTAGTGAGTGGGAACTACGAGCAGTACTTC. Full variable domain (missing parts from reference TRBV11-1 and TRBJ2-7): EAEVAQSPRYKITEKSQAVAFWCDPISGHATLYWYRQILGQGPELLVQFQDESVVDDSQLPKDRFSAERLKGVDSTLKIQPAELGDSAMYLCASSLVSGNYEQYFGPGTRLTVT.

CDR3 residues: CASSGSRISNEQFF. CDR3 bases: TGTGCCAGCAGTGGTTCGAGGATTTCCAATGAGCAGTTCTTC. This chain connects TRBV6-2 or TRBV6-3 to TRBJ2-1; no clear D gene. Trimming left V 5 bases short and J 6 bases short, with 14 bases between. Germline values: CDR1 MNHEY, CDR2 SVGEGT. This CDR3 comprises 14 residues.

In its sample, this clone was seen a few times. CDR3 nucleotides: TGTGCCTGGAGTGTAAGCGAGAACACTGAAGCTTTCTTT. This sequence encodes CAWSVSENTEAFF. V usage is TRBV30 and J usage is TRBJ1-1; D is undetermined. V gave up 0 bases and J gave up 1 base, with 6 bases separating them. The CDR3 loop spans 13 amino acids. CDR1 GTSNPN and CDR2 SVGIG come from the germline V gene (reference sequence).

CDR3 region: CASGDRDTPRDTEAFF. Here the CDR3 DNA reads TGTGCCAGCGGAGACCGGGACACACCACGGGACACTGAAGCTTTCTTT. This chain joins TRBV7-9 and TRBJ1-1, with a weak D call TRBD1 (6 bases). Germline lookup yields CDR1 SEHNR and CDR2 FQNEAQ (reference sequence). The CDR3 covers 16 residues. Deletions cut 8 bases from V and 3 bases from J, with 22 bases between.

J is TRBJ1-2 and V is TRBV11-2; D is undetermined. V was shortened by 5 bases and J by 4 bases, with 11 bases between the two germline ends. CDR1 is SGHAT, CDR2 FQNNGV, per germline. The CDR3 is 13 amino acids. The CDR3 protein is CASSVGNLYGYTF. The CDR3 DNA reads as TGTGCCAGCAGCGTCGGAAACCTCTATGGCTACACCTTC.

The rearrangement links TRBV6-5 to TRBJ1-2, with 7 bases matching TRBD1. The CDR3 loop spans 13 amino acids. CDR1 MNHEY and CDR2 SVGAGI come from the germline V gene. The ends lost 4 bases at V and 8 bases at J; junction bases unmatched: 7. The CDR3 loop reads CASSSRQGDGYTF. In DNA, the CDR3 is TGTGCCAGCAGTTCCAGACAGGGTGACGGCTACACCTTC.